The 20 T cell receptor beta chains below all came from one sample that was sequenced in a study of T cell responses to AZD1222 COVID-19 vaccine. Some clones are missing from TCRdb's copy, which holds only in-frame ones; the method was immunoSEQ multiplex PCR. The repertoire consists of just under 90,000 clones, with 89% occurring once and the leading ten covering roughly 5%. Sample: peripheral blood, taken 28 days after the second AZD1222 dose. The receptors were gathered from an adult who received the AZD1222 COVID-19 vaccine.

The chain links TRBV28 to TRBJ1-1, with unresolved D. With 6 bases removed from V and 6 bases from J, the gap between germline ends came to 11 bases. The germline V gene encodes CDR1 MDHEN and CDR2 SYDVKM. The CDR3 has 12 amino acids. CDR3 coding DNA: TGTGCCAGCAGCCTAATTAAGGCTGAAGCTTTCTTT. Translated, it gives CASSLIKAEAFF.

In this sample, this clone is medium-sized (0.01 to 0.1%). This chain links TRBV19 with TRBJ1-5; no firm D call. CDR3 length equals 12 residues. CDR1 is LNHDA and CDR2 is SQIVND in the germline V gene (reference sequence). Trimming cost V 7 bases and J 4 bases, with 8 bases left between them. CDR3 protein: CASNTGNQPQHF. DNA of the CDR3: TGTGCCAGTAACACCGGAAATCAGCCCCAGCATTTT.

V usage is TRBV27 and J usage is TRBJ2-3; 10 nucleotides match TRBD2. The CDR3 has 15 amino acids. Germline CDR1 is MNHEY and CDR2 is SMNVEV (reference sequence). With V trimmed by 7 bases and J by 7 bases, 11 bases remained unmatched. CDR3 nucleotides: TGTGCCAGCACTGCTTGGACTAGCGGAATTTATACGCAGTATTTT. It is translated as CASTAWTSGIYTQYF.

This clone was detected once. This chain uses TRBV5-5 with TRBJ1-1, with D possibly matching TRBD1 (6 bases). The length of the CDR3 is 15 residues. Trimming pared 7 bases from V and 3 bases from J, leaving 19 bases between. Germline V gives CDR1 SGHKS, CDR2 YYEKEE (reference sequence). CDR3 sequence: CASGAGAMTDTEAFF. The CDR3 DNA reads as TGTGCCAGCGGGGCAGGGGCAATGACGGACACTGAAGCTTTCTTT.

The chain recombines TRBV5-5 with TRBJ1-1; D is undetermined. Germline V gene lookup returns CDR1 SGHKS and CDR2 YYEKEE (reference sequence). The CDR3 has 13 residues. Trimming left V 1 base short and J 2 bases short, with 6 bases between. CDR3 nucleotides: TGTGCCAGCAGCTTGTCGGATAACACTGAAGCTTTCTTT. Its translation is CASSLSDNTEAFF.

This chain connects TRBV21-1 to TRBJ1-1; TRBD1 was called by the table and not checked on the DNA. TRBV21-1 represents a pseudogene. This CDR3 comprises 18 residues. The CDR3 is CASTNKVQGGYRNTEAFF. CDR3 DNA sequence: TGTGCCAGCACCAACAAAGTCCAGGGGGGCTATAGGAACACTGAAGCTTTCTTT.

The table lists this clone with a few counts. The rearrangement joins TRBV7-3 to TRBJ1-2, with D hard to call. V dropped 4 bases and J dropped 4 bases, with 16 bases sitting between them. There are 15 residues in the CDR3. Germline assignment: CDR1 SGHTA and CDR2 FQGTGA. The CDR3 nucleotides read TGTGCCAGCAGCTCAGCACGGGGAAGTAGCTATGGCTACACCTTC. As protein: CASSSARGSSYGYTF.

The V call is TRBV30, the J call TRBJ1-2; 11 bases fit TRBD1. This CDR3 is 12 amino acids long. Germline V CDR1 and CDR2: GTSNPN, SVGIG (reference sequence). V dropped 8 bases and J dropped 3; count of bases not matched to a gene: 2. CDR3 amino acids: CAGTGGDYGYTF. The CDR3 DNA reads as TGTGCCGGGACAGGGGGTGACTATGGCTACACCTTC.

The chain is built from TRBV28 and TRBJ2-2, with no clear D. Looked up from germline, CDR1 is MDHEN and CDR2 is SYDVKM. The CDR3 runs 14 residues. V was trimmed by 6 bases and J by 4 bases, leaving 12 bases between them. This chain's CDR3 is CASSSPLATGELFF. The DNA of the CDR3 is TGTGCCAGCAGCTCACCCCTGGCCACCGGGGAGCTGTTTTTT.

The rearrangement uses TRBV7-9 and TRBJ1-2, with 7 bases matching TRBD1. V dropped 1 base and J dropped 2; count of bases not matched to a gene: 1. This CDR3 spans 14 amino acids. Germline V lookup: CDR1 SEHNR, CDR2 FQNEAQ (reference sequence). The CDR3 coding sequence is TGTGCCAGCAGCTTAGGGACAGGAAACTATGGCTACACCTTC. It yields the protein CASSLGTGNYGYTF.

V gene TRBV9 combines with J gene TRBJ2-3, with a tentative D call TRBD1 (5 bases). Germline CDR1 and CDR2: SGDLS and YYNGEE. The CDR3 has 15 residues. Trimming removed 3 bases at V and 5 bases at J, with 16 bases between. The CDR3 sequence: CASSATLSREDTQYF. DNA of the CDR3: TGTGCCAGCAGCGCCACTCTTAGCAGGGAAGATACGCAGTATTTT.

In this sample, this clone turned up a few times. This chain connects TRBV27 to TRBJ1-1; no firm D call. This CDR3 spans 14 amino acids. In germline, CDR1 is MNHEY, CDR2 SMNVEV (reference sequence). Trimming removed 3 bases at V and 3 bases at J, with 11 bases between. CDR3 nucleotides: TGTGCCAGCAGTTTGTACGAGGGCTACACTGAAGCTTTCTTT. It codes for CASSLYEGYTEAFF.

This rearrangement joins TRBV29-1 to TRBJ1-2; unclear D gene. Trimming removed 1 base from V and 5 bases from J, with 8 bases in between. The CDR3 has 12 amino acids. Germline values: CDR1 SQVTM, CDR2 ANQGSEA. The CDR3 DNA reads TGCAGCGTTGAAGGGTATTATTATGGCTACACCTTC. As protein: CSVEGYYYGYTF.

The CDR3 region is CASSFPGRIEAPLHF. In DNA form, the CDR3 reads TGTGCCAGCAGTTTTCCCGGCAGGATTGAGGCACCCCTCCACTTT. J is TRBJ1-6 and V is TRBV28; D is unclear. This CDR3 contains 15 residues. V lost 3 bases to trimming and J lost 11 bases, with 17 bases between them. CDR1 and CDR2 (germline): MDHEN, SYDVKM.

The chain couples TRBV5-1 to TRBJ2-1, with TRBD1 as a possible D gene (5 bases). V was pared by 7 bases and J by 5 bases, with 16 bases between. Germline V gives CDR1 SGHRS, CDR2 YFSETQ. The CDR3 is made up of 14 amino acids. CDR3 DNA sequence: TGCGCCAGCCACCAACCAGGGATGAACAATGAGCAGTTCTTC. Amino acid sequence: CASHQPGMNNEQFF.

The CDR3 loop is CASSPPTGLSFSSTDTQYF. DNA for the CDR3: TGTGCCAGCAGTCCCCCAACGGGGTTGTCCTTCTCTAGCACAGATACGCAGTATTTT. V is TRBV27 and J is TRBJ2-3; the D gene is possibly TRBD2 (5 bases). This CDR3 spans 19 amino acids. CDR1 and CDR2 (germline): MNHEY, SMNVEV (reference sequence). V was shortened by 5 bases and J by 0 bases, with 24 bases between the two germline ends.

The chain employs TRBV10-3 and TRBJ2-7; TRBD2 is a possible D gene (7 bases). Deletions cut 0 bases from V and 6 bases from J, with 12 bases between. The CDR3 loop spans 14 amino acids. CDR1 ENHRY and CDR2 SYGVKD come from the germline V gene. The CDR3 spells CAISESGGAFEQYF. The CDR3 nucleotides are TGTGCCATCAGTGAGTCGGGGGGGGCATTCGAGCAGTACTTC.

The chain recombines TRBV7-2 with TRBJ1-2, with no clear D. Germline CDR1 and CDR2: SGHTA and FQGNSA. CDR3 length: 12 amino acids. V was pared by 4 bases and J by 8 bases, with 11 bases between. Written as DNA, the CDR3 is TGTGCCAGCAGCTCCTCGGCGGGAGGCTACACCTTC. Its protein is CASSSSAGGYTF.

The chain joins TRBV28 to TRBJ1-6, with 8 bases fitting TRBD1. V trimming: 5 bases; J trimming: 9 bases; junction bases outside the gene matches: 9. In germline, CDR1 is MDHEN, CDR2 SYDVKM. The CDR3 spans 15 residues. The CDR3 reads CASSPRDRRVSPLHF. In DNA, the CDR3 is TGTGCCAGCAGTCCCCGGGACAGGAGAGTTTCACCCCTCCACTTT.

The chain uses TRBV2 and TRBJ1-2; a weak D match, TRBD1 (5 bases). V lost 2 bases and J lost 6, with 16 bases in between. The CDR3 consists of 15 residues. Germline loops: CDR1 SNHLY, CDR2 FYNNEI. CDR3 amino acids: CASSEFPPGKDGYTF. The DNA for the CDR3 is TGTGCCAGCAGTGAATTTCCTCCAGGGAAAGATGGCTACACCTTC.